A selection of T cell receptor beta chains follows, all from one sample in a study of Ad26.COV2.S vaccination and SARS-CoV-2 variants. The repertoire was sequenced with immunoSEQ multiplex PCR; TCRdb's copy has only in-frame clones and lacks some. The sample carries 250,000 or so clones, around nine tenths recorded once. This material consisted of peripheral blood, taken in a trial of Ad26.COV2.S vaccine versus placebo. The origin of the receptors is a person aged 18-60 years who received the Ad26.COV2.S COVID-19 vaccine or a placebo. Each CDR3 is given with its conserved first and last residue. A D gene is named only where the DNA matches it firmly. Rows give clone size only sometimes, using once, few, many, or a class for an expanded clone.

clone_size: -; v_call: TRBV29-1; d_call: -; j_call: TRBJ1-3; cdr3_nt: TGCAGCGCGACCGGGACACTTAACGGAAACACCATATATTTT; cdr3_aa: CSATGTLNGNTIYF
clone_size: -; v_call: TRBV6-5; d_call: -; j_call: TRBJ1-2; cdr3_nt: TGTGCCAGCAGTTACCCCGGACAGCCTCCTTATGGCTACACCTTC; cdr3_aa: CASSYPGQPPYGYTF
clone_size: -; v_call: TRBV7-9; d_call: -; j_call: TRBJ1-1; cdr3_nt: TGTGCCAGCAGCCCGTTGGTGGAAGCTTTCTTT; cdr3_aa: CASSPLVEAFF
clone_size: once; v_call: TRBV5-1; d_call: -; j_call: TRBJ2-3; cdr3_nt: TGCGCCAGCGCCGAAGGGGAAGCAGACACAGATACGCAGTATTTT; cdr3_aa: CASAEGEADTDTQYF
clone_size: -; v_call: TRBV6-2/TRBV6-3; d_call: -; j_call: TRBJ2-2; cdr3_nt: TGTGCCAGCAGACCTCTGAGTAGCGGACGTAACACCGGGGAGCTGTTTTTT; cdr3_aa: CASRPLSSGRNTGELFF
clone_size: -; v_call: TRBV6-5; d_call: -; j_call: TRBJ1-2; cdr3_nt: TGTGCCAGCAGCCTCGACGGAGACTATGGCTACACCTTC; cdr3_aa: CASSLDGDYGYTF
clone_size: -; v_call: TRBV9; d_call: TRBD2; j_call: TRBJ2-5; cdr3_nt: TGTGCCAGCAGCGTAGATTCGGCGGGGGTCGGAGAGACCCAGTACTTC; cdr3_aa: CASSVDSAGVGETQYF
clone_size: -; v_call: TRBV15; d_call: TRBD1; j_call: TRBJ1-2; cdr3_nt: TGTGCCACCAGCAGTGAAGACAGGGGCTATGGCTACACCTTC; cdr3_aa: CATSSEDRGYGYTF
clone_size: -; v_call: TRBV9; d_call: TRBD1; j_call: TRBJ2-7; cdr3_nt: TGTGCCAGCAGCCCAAGACAGGGGGCCTCCGCCGAGCAGTACTTC; cdr3_aa: CASSPRQGASAEQYF
clone_size: -; v_call: TRBV10-3; d_call: -; j_call: TRBJ2-3; cdr3_nt: TGTGCCATCAGTCCAAGCACAGATACGCAGTATTTT; cdr3_aa: CAISPSTDTQYF
clone_size: -; v_call: TRBV7-3; d_call: TRBD2; j_call: TRBJ2-3; cdr3_nt: TGTGCCAGCAGTAAACTAGCGGGAAGCACAGATACGCAGTATTTT; cdr3_aa: CASSKLAGSTDTQYF
clone_size: once; v_call: TRBV27; d_call: TRBD1; j_call: TRBJ2-1; cdr3_nt: TGTGCCTGCCGATTAGGGACAGGTTTAAGCTCCTACAATGAGCAGTTCTTC; cdr3_aa: CACRLGTGLSSYNEQFF
clone_size: -; v_call: TRBV4-3; d_call: -; j_call: TRBJ2-5; cdr3_nt: TGCGCCAGCAGCCAAGGTTTGGCCGAGACCCAGTACTTC; cdr3_aa: CASSQGLAETQYF
clone_size: -; v_call: TRBV9; d_call: -; j_call: TRBJ2-1; cdr3_nt: TGTGCCAGCAGCGTAGGGGGGGGCCCCCTCAATGAGCAGTTCTTC; cdr3_aa: CASSVGGGPLNEQFF
clone_size: -; v_call: TRBV10-3; d_call: -; j_call: TRBJ1-1; cdr3_nt: TGTGCCATCAGTGAGCCACAGATAAGGTCTGAAGCTTTCTTT; cdr3_aa: CAISEPQIRSEAFF
clone_size: -; v_call: TRBV10-1; d_call: TRBD1; j_call: TRBJ1-2; cdr3_nt: TGCGCCAGCAGACTAACTTTGACAGGGAGGGGGGGGGTTAGGAGCTATGGCTACACCTTC; cdr3_aa: CASRLTLTGRGGVRSYGYTF
clone_size: -; v_call: TRBV2; d_call: -; j_call: TRBJ2-2; cdr3_nt: TGTGCCAGCAGGGGAGACAGCGACACCGGGGAGCTGTTTTTT; cdr3_aa: CASRGDSDTGELFF
clone_size: -; v_call: TRBV18; d_call: -; j_call: TRBJ1-1; cdr3_nt: TGTGCCAGCGGACCACGGGATGGGAAGTCCACTGAAGCTTTCTTT; cdr3_aa: CASGPRDGKSTEAFF
clone_size: -; v_call: TRBV9; d_call: -; j_call: TRBJ1-6; cdr3_nt: TGTGCCAGCAGCGTAGGGTATAGGGGGATTGAATCACCCCTCCACTTT; cdr3_aa: CASSVGYRGIESPLHF
clone_size: -; v_call: TRBV18; d_call: -; j_call: TRBJ2-2; cdr3_nt: TGTGCCAGCTCCCAGGGACATTCGAACACCGGGGAGCTGTTTTTT; cdr3_aa: CASSQGHSNTGELFF
clone_size: once; v_call: TRBV6-2/TRBV6-3; d_call: -; j_call: TRBJ1-5; cdr3_nt: TGTGCCAGCAGTTCTTCCGGGTCAACAAAGCAGCCCCAGCATTTT; cdr3_aa: CASSSSGSTKQPQHF
clone_size: -; v_call: TRBV2; d_call: TRBD1; j_call: TRBJ1-5; cdr3_nt: TGTGCCAGCAGGGGACAGGGGGATCAGCCCCAGCATTTT; cdr3_aa: CASRGQGDQPQHF
clone_size: -; v_call: TRBV6-1; d_call: -; j_call: TRBJ1-2; cdr3_nt: TGTGCCAGCAGTGAAGGTCGGTCTGGCTACACCTTC; cdr3_aa: CASSEGRSGYTF
clone_size: -; v_call: TRBV9; d_call: -; j_call: TRBJ1-1; cdr3_nt: TGTGCCAGCAGCGTAACCCCCGGGACATGGGGCACTGAAGCTTTCTTT; cdr3_aa: CASSVTPGTWGTEAFF
clone_size: -; v_call: TRBV18; d_call: -; j_call: TRBJ2-5; cdr3_nt: TGTGCCAGCTCACCACTGACCTTACAAGAGACCCAGTACTTC; cdr3_aa: CASSPLTLQETQYF
clone_size: -; v_call: TRBV30; d_call: -; j_call: TRBJ2-2; cdr3_nt: TGTGCCTGGAGTAGGTGGGGCACCGGGGAGCTGTTTTTT; cdr3_aa: CAWSRWGTGELFF
clone_size: -; v_call: TRBV6-2/TRBV6-3; d_call: -; j_call: TRBJ2-1; cdr3_nt: TGTGCCAGCAGTTACGTGCCTAGCTCCTTTCCCAACAATGAGCAGTTCTTC; cdr3_aa: CASSYVPSSFPNNEQFF
clone_size: once; v_call: TRBV19; d_call: -; j_call: TRBJ1-5; cdr3_nt: TGTGCCAGTAGTATGCGGACTAGCAATCAGCCCCAGCATTTT; cdr3_aa: CASSMRTSNQPQHF
clone_size: once; v_call: TRBV30; d_call: -; j_call: TRBJ1-1; cdr3_nt: TGTGCCTGGAGTGAGGGGAACACTGAAGCTTTCTTT; cdr3_aa: CAWSEGNTEAFF
clone_size: -; v_call: TRBV5-1; d_call: -; j_call: TRBJ2-7; cdr3_nt: TGCGCCAGCAGCGATCCGCGGGACAGCCCCTACGAGCAGTACTTC; cdr3_aa: CASSDPRDSPYEQYF
clone_size: -; v_call: TRBV6-2/TRBV6-3; d_call: -; j_call: TRBJ1-2; cdr3_nt: TGTGCCAGCAGTCAACGCGGGTCGCTCGGTAGCGATGGCTACACCTTC; cdr3_aa: CASSQRGSLGSDGYTF
clone_size: -; v_call: TRBV2; d_call: TRBD2; j_call: TRBJ2-1; cdr3_nt: TGTGCCAGCAGTGAAGGGGCGAGCGGGAGAAACAATGAGCAGTTCTTC; cdr3_aa: CASSEGASGRNNEQFF
clone_size: -; v_call: TRBV5-4; d_call: TRBD2; j_call: TRBJ2-3; cdr3_nt: TGTGCCAGCAGACCCCGACTAGCGGGGGGTTATACGCAGTATTTT; cdr3_aa: CASRPRLAGGYTQYF
clone_size: -; v_call: TRBV6-5; d_call: TRBD1; j_call: TRBJ1-5; cdr3_nt: TGTGCCAGCAGGCGGGACAGCGCGGGCGGACAGCCCCAGCATTTT; cdr3_aa: CASRRDSAGGQPQHF
clone_size: -; v_call: TRBV4-1; d_call: TRBD1; j_call: TRBJ1-4; cdr3_nt: TGCGCCAGCAGCCAAGCCCGGACAGGGGTAAATGAAAAACTGTTTTTT; cdr3_aa: CASSQARTGVNEKLFF
clone_size: -; v_call: TRBV18; d_call: -; j_call: TRBJ1-1; cdr3_nt: TGTGCCAGCTTCCCGGGTTCGGGGCCTAACACTGAAGCTTTCTTT; cdr3_aa: CASFPGSGPNTEAFF
clone_size: -; v_call: TRBV5-6; d_call: -; j_call: TRBJ2-6; cdr3_nt: TGTGCCAGCAGATTGGGTTCTGGGGCCAACGTCCTGACTTTC; cdr3_aa: CASRLGSGANVLTF
clone_size: -; v_call: TRBV2; d_call: -; j_call: TRBJ2-3; cdr3_nt: TGTGCCAGCATTGCGACTAGGGGCAACACAGATACGCAGTATTTT; cdr3_aa: CASIATRGNTDTQYF
clone_size: -; v_call: TRBV27; d_call: -; j_call: TRBJ2-1; cdr3_nt: TGTGCCAGCAGGACTAATACCTACAATGAGCAGTTCTTC; cdr3_aa: CASRTNTYNEQFF
clone_size: -; v_call: TRBV6-2/TRBV6-3; d_call: TRBD1; j_call: TRBJ1-6; cdr3_nt: TGTGCCAGCAGTTGGAGGACAGGGCGGGATTCACCCCTCCACTTT; cdr3_aa: CASSWRTGRDSPLHF
clone_size: -; v_call: TRBV12-3/TRBV12-4; d_call: -; j_call: TRBJ1-2; cdr3_nt: TGTGCCAGCACCGACTCCGGGGGACGTGGCTACACCTTC; cdr3_aa: CASTDSGGRGYTF
clone_size: -; v_call: TRBV9; d_call: -; j_call: TRBJ2-3; cdr3_nt: TGTGCCAGCAGCGTAGTAACAGGTGGTAGCACAGATACGCAGTATTTT; cdr3_aa: CASSVVTGGSTDTQYF
clone_size: -; v_call: TRBV11-2; d_call: TRBD1; j_call: TRBJ1-2; cdr3_nt: TGTGCCAGCACCCCGACAGGGGGAACCAACTATGGCTACACCTTC; cdr3_aa: CASTPTGGTNYGYTF
clone_size: few; v_call: TRBV4-3; d_call: TRBD2; j_call: TRBJ2-2; cdr3_nt: TGCGCCAGCAGCCCCGGAGGACTAGCGCGAACCGGGGAGCTGTTTTTT; cdr3_aa: CASSPGGLARTGELFF
clone_size: -; v_call: TRBV9; d_call: -; j_call: TRBJ2-2; cdr3_nt: TGTGCCAGCAGCGTAGAAATAGGGCGGGGGAACACCGGGGAGCTGTTTTTT; cdr3_aa: CASSVEIGRGNTGELFF
clone_size: -; v_call: TRBV5-1; d_call: TRBD1; j_call: TRBJ2-2; cdr3_nt: TGCGCCAGCAGCGGCACCCAGGGGGTCGGGGAGCTGTTTTTT; cdr3_aa: CASSGTQGVGELFF
clone_size: -; v_call: TRBV5-1; d_call: -; j_call: TRBJ1-1; cdr3_nt: TGCGCCAGCAGCTTGGATTTGGCAGTGAACACTGAAGCTTTCTTT; cdr3_aa: CASSLDLAVNTEAFF
clone_size: -; v_call: TRBV18; d_call: TRBD2; j_call: TRBJ2-3; cdr3_nt: TGTGCCAGCTCACAAACTAGCGGGGGCTTCACAGATACGCAGTATTTT; cdr3_aa: CASSQTSGGFTDTQYF
clone_size: -; v_call: TRBV5-6; d_call: TRBD1; j_call: TRBJ1-5; cdr3_nt: TGTGCCAGCAGCTGGGGGACAGTCAATCAGCCCCAGCATTTT; cdr3_aa: CASSWGTVNQPQHF
clone_size: -; v_call: TRBV14; d_call: TRBD2; j_call: TRBJ2-1; cdr3_nt: TGTGCCAGCCGCTCCGGGACTAGCGGACACTCCTACAATGAGCAGTTCTTC; cdr3_aa: CASRSGTSGHSYNEQFF
clone_size: -; v_call: TRBV9; d_call: -; j_call: TRBJ2-3; cdr3_nt: TGTGCCAGCAGGAAGGACCCGAGCACAGATACGCAGTATTTT; cdr3_aa: CASRKDPSTDTQYF
clone_size: -; v_call: TRBV7-9; d_call: TRBD1; j_call: TRBJ2-5; cdr3_nt: TGTGCCAGCAGTGCCGACAGGGGAAGGGGAGGAGAGACCCAGTACTTC; cdr3_aa: CASSADRGRGGETQYF
clone_size: few; v_call: TRBV5-5; d_call: -; j_call: TRBJ1-1; cdr3_nt: TGTGCCAGCAGCTTGCGAGGCCCGAACACTGAAGCTTTCTTT; cdr3_aa: CASSLRGPNTEAFF